This TCR beta chain was recovered during a study of molecular identifiers for immune sequencing clone quantification. The study's findings and limits: Single-cell amounts of spiked Jurkat TCR RNA were reportedly detectable among about a million naive cells.

Per germline, CDR1 SGHKS and CDR2 YYEKEE (reference sequence). CDR3 length equals 15 residues. The V end lost 4 bases, the J end lost 0 bases, and 10 bases lay between the germline ends. This clonotype was counted ten times or more. Antigen unknown. Bulk TCR libraries were made with methods that had been previously described and with listed TCR primers. TCRdb processed the PCR reads anew with MiXCR; each CDR3 protein has one entry. The table records more than 300,000 distinct CDR3 sequences, about 20% of them present only once. The TCR originated in a human donor in good health. Some libraries in this study had Jurkat cell RNA spiked in. The gene calls are TRBV5-5 and TRBJ1-4, with D maybe TRBD1 (5 bases). Material: naive CD8+ T cells from blood, with Jurkat cell RNA spiked in. Subset given: FACS-sorted CD8+CD4-CCR7+CD45RA+ naive T cells. CDR3 sequence: CASSLWGATNEKLFF. CDR3 in DNA: TGTGCCAGCAGCCTGTGGGGGGCAACTAATGAAAAACTGTTTTTT.